The rows below give T cell receptor beta chains drawn from one sample of a study of vaccination effects on CD4 cells after COVID-19. For these receptors, no antigen is known. The protocol was immunoSEQ multiplex PCR, while the TCRdb copy is restricted to in-frame clones and leaves out a portion. This repertoire shows 67,000 or so clones, under 75% found once; its top ten account for 4%. Sequences were derived from CD4+ T cells from PBMCs cultured with HCoV-OC43 spike peptides, sampled before COVID-19 vaccination. The receptors originated from a human donor who received a COVID-19 vaccine. CDR3s include the opening cysteine and the closing phenylalanine or tryptophan. D genes are given only for firm matches. Size is stated for part of the rows, as once, few or many counts, or as a class when the clone is expanded.

J gene,D gene,clone size,V gene,CDR3 protein,CDR3 DNA
TRBJ1-6,TRBD1,-,TRBV18,CASSPHRTGSNSPLHF,TGTGCCAGCTCACCCCATAGGACAGGGAGCAATTCACCCCTCCACTTT
TRBJ2-2,-,-,TRBV11-2,CASSYTNTGELFF,TGTGCCAGCAGCTACACGAACACCGGGGAGCTGTTTTTT
TRBJ1-4,-,-,TRBV30,CAWSVVRGSEKLFF,TGTGCCTGGAGTGTGGTAAGGGGAAGTGAAAAACTGTTTTTT
TRBJ2-5,-,-,TRBV19,CASSINGRTETQYF,TGTGCCAGTAGTATAAACGGCAGGACGGAGACCCAGTACTTC
TRBJ2-2,-,-,TRBV18,CASTLTGNTGELFF,TGTGCCAGCACCCTAACAGGGAACACCGGGGAGCTGTTTTTT
TRBJ2-1,TRBD1,-,TRBV4-1,CASSQDPQGADEQFF,TGCGCCAGCAGCCAAGATCCACAGGGGGCCGATGAGCAGTTCTTC
TRBJ1-3,-,-,TRBV12-5,CASGLSGNTIYF,TGTGCTAGTGGTCTCTCAGGAAACACCATATATTTT
TRBJ2-3,TRBD2,few,TRBV10-3,CAIQSGGAEDTQYF,TGTGCCATCCAGAGCGGGGGGGCCGAGGATACGCAGTATTTT
TRBJ2-5,TRBD1,-,TRBV7-8,CASSRMTGGEGETQYF,TGTGCCAGCAGCCGGATGACAGGGGGCGAGGGAGAGACCCAGTACTTC
TRBJ2-3,-,-,TRBV25-1,CASSESGSYSATDTQYF,TGTGCCAGCAGTGAATCTGGATCCTACTCCGCAACAGATACGCAGTATTTT
TRBJ1-2,-,-,TRBV5-1,CASSLVGGRQDGYTF,TGCGCCAGCAGCTTGGTAGGGGGGCGCCAGGATGGCTACACCTTC
TRBJ1-1,-,-,TRBV5-3,CARSLLPGQGENTEAFF,TGTGCCAGAAGCTTGTTGCCCGGGCAGGGAGAGAACACTGAAGCTTTCTTT
TRBJ1-5,-,few,TRBV28,CASSQGGSNQPQHF,TGTGCCAGCAGTCAAGGGGGTAGCAATCAGCCCCAGCATTTT
TRBJ2-5,-,-,TRBV19,CASSIRGGTRRETQYF,TGTGCCAGTAGTATACGCGGGGGCACAAGGAGGGAGACCCAGTACTTC
TRBJ2-5,-,-,TRBV6-2/TRBV6-3,CASSTSWGETQYF,TGTGCCAGCAGTACCTCCTGGGGGGAGACCCAGTACTTC
TRBJ2-2,TRBD1,-,TRBV6-4,CASSPDRGGGELFF,TGTGCCAGCAGTCCCGACAGGGGAGGCGGGGAGCTGTTTTTT
TRBJ1-4,-,-,TRBV6-5,CASTDEVREKLFF,TGTGCCAGCACGGACGAGGTTAGGGAAAAACTGTTTTTT
TRBJ2-1,TRBD2,-,TRBV19,CASREAGAYWGEQFF,TGTGCCAGTAGGGAAGCGGGGGCATACTGGGGTGAGCAGTTCTTC
TRBJ2-2,-,-,TRBV5-8,CASSLGQGYANTGELFF,TGTGCCAGCAGCTTAGGCCAGGGATACGCGAACACCGGGGAGCTGTTTTTT
TRBJ1-1,TRBD1,-,TRBV9,CASSTHRGGTEAFF,TGTGCCAGCAGCACGCACAGGGGAGGCACTGAAGCTTTCTTT
TRBJ1-3,-,-,TRBV30,CAWSVPRKRYTIYF,TGTGCCTGGAGTGTACCCAGAAAGAGGTACACCATATATTTT
TRBJ1-1,-,-,TRBV10-3,CAISERGAGGNTEAFF,TGTGCCATCAGTGAGCGGGGGGCCGGAGGGAACACTGAAGCTTTCTTT
TRBJ1-2,-,-,TRBV6-6,CASRRTELYGYTF,TGTGCCAGCAGACGGACAGAGCTGTATGGCTACACCTTC
TRBJ1-3,TRBD1,-,TRBV5-1,CASSLGGDRAFRGNTIYF,TGCGCCAGCAGCTTGGGGGGGGACAGGGCGTTTCGTGGAAACACCATATATTTT
TRBJ1-6,-,-,TRBV30,CAWSSVQLASPLHF,TGTGCCTGGAGTTCCGTCCAGTTGGCTTCACCCCTCCACTTT
TRBJ1-5,-,-,TRBV9,CASSASGGLNQPQHF,TGTGCCAGCAGCGCTTCGGGCGGGCTAAATCAGCCCCAGCATTTT
TRBJ2-1,TRBD2,few,TRBV7-6,CASSSLVAGVYNEQFF,TGTGCCAGCAGCTCCCTAGTAGCGGGGGTTTACAATGAGCAGTTCTTC
TRBJ1-3,-,-,TRBV6-6,CASSTGPGDGNTIYF,TGTGCCAGCAGTACAGGACCAGGGGACGGAAACACCATATATTTT
TRBJ1-2,-,once,TRBV18,CASSPLESGAAGYTF,TGTGCCAGCTCACCATTGGAATCGGGGGCTGCTGGCTACACCTTC
TRBJ1-1,TRBD1,-,TRBV6-1,CASSEAHQGGNTEAFF,TGTGCCAGCAGTGAAGCGCACCAGGGGGGGAACACTGAAGCTTTCTTT
TRBJ2-6,-,-,TRBV5-5,CASSFRDGVSGANVLTF,TGTGCCAGCAGCTTCCGGGACGGAGTCTCTGGGGCCAACGTCCTGACTTTC
TRBJ2-1,TRBD2,-,TRBV4-1,CASSRLAAGGRNEQFF,TGCGCCAGCAGCCGCCTAGCAGCGGGGGGGCGTAATGAGCAGTTCTTC
TRBJ2-5,-,few,TRBV29-1,CSVEEAEETQYF,TGCAGCGTTGAAGAGGCGGAGGAGACCCAGTACTTC
TRBJ2-3,-,-,TRBV5-1,CASSLEEISTDTQYF,TGCGCCAGCAGCTTGGAGGAGATTTCCACAGATACGCAGTATTTT
TRBJ1-2,-,-,TRBV28,CASSSTGIYGYTF,TGTGCCAGCAGTTCGACAGGAATCTATGGCTACACCTTC
TRBJ2-3,-,-,TRBV4-3,CASKRAGTDTQYF,TGCGCCAGCAAGCGGGCGGGCACAGATACGCAGTATTTT
TRBJ2-3,TRBD2,-,TRBV7-2,CASSFGGVALTDTQYF,TGTGCCAGCAGCTTCGGGGGGGTAGCGCTGACAGATACGCAGTATTTT
TRBJ1-4,-,-,TRBV5-1,CASSHSAGFDNEKLFF,TGCGCCAGCAGCCACTCCGCCGGGTTTGATAATGAAAAACTGTTTTTT
TRBJ1-2,-,few,TRBV2,CASKRQIYGYTF,TGTGCCAGCAAGCGACAGATCTATGGCTACACCTTC
TRBJ1-1,TRBD1,-,TRBV29-1,CSVEGGQTWNTEAFF,TGCAGCGTTGAAGGGGGACAGACTTGGAACACTGAAGCTTTCTTT
TRBJ2-5,TRBD2,-,TRBV9,CASSGTSGGAFRSETQYF,TGTGCCAGCAGCGGAACTAGCGGGGGGGCTTTTAGGTCAGAGACCCAGTACTTC
TRBJ2-1,-,-,TRBV6-1,CASSEAGRSNEQFF,TGTGCCAGCAGTGAAGCAGGACGGTCCAATGAGCAGTTCTTC
TRBJ2-1,-,-,TRBV5-1,CASSSGTPNNEQFF,TGCGCCAGCAGCTCCGGGACACCGAACAATGAGCAGTTCTTC
TRBJ2-1,-,-,TRBV6-5,CASTGQVDEQFF,TGTGCCAGCACCGGGCAGGTCGATGAGCAGTTCTTC
TRBJ2-1,-,once,TRBV6-2/TRBV6-3,CASSYSRINEQFF,TGTGCCAGCAGTTATTCGAGGATCAATGAGCAGTTCTTC
TRBJ1-3,-,-,TRBV9,CASSVDGRPLSGNTIYF,TGTGCCAGCAGCGTAGATGGCAGGCCTCTCTCTGGAAACACCATATATTTT
TRBJ2-6,-,-,TRBV24-1,CATSDPDVHSGANVLTF,TGTGCCACCAGTGACCCAGACGTTCACTCTGGGGCCAACGTCCTGACTTTC
TRBJ2-5,TRBD2,-,TRBV3-1/TRBV3-2,CASSQGVAGDRKETQYF,TGTGCCAGCAGCCAAGGAGTAGCGGGGGATCGAAAGGAGACCCAGTACTTC
TRBJ1-3,TRBD1,few,TRBV3-1/TRBV3-2,CASSQDLTGAGNTIYF,TGTGCCAGCAGCCAAGACCTGACAGGGGCTGGAAACACCATATATTTT
TRBJ1-2,-,-,TRBV3-1/TRBV3-2,CASSQGPAGHKYGYTF,TGTGCCAGCAGCCAAGGCCCGGCAGGACATAAATATGGCTACACCTTC
TRBJ1-5,-,-,TRBV6-5,CASRSHDNQPQHF,TGTGCCAGCAGGTCCCATGACAATCAGCCCCAGCATTTT
TRBJ2-2,TRBD2,few,TRBV7-9,CASSLGCGGTNTGELFF,TGTGCCAGCAGCTTAGGGTGCGGGGGGACGAACACCGGGGAGCTGTTTTTT
TRBJ1-3,-,once,TRBV11-2,CASSLGGAGNTIYF,TGTGCCAGCAGCTTAGGGGGCGCAGGAAACACCATATATTTT
TRBJ2-3,-,-,TRBV5-1,CASSSRFAGAEGTDTQYF,TGCGCCAGCAGCTCTCGGTTTGCGGGGGCCGAGGGCACAGATACGCAGTATTTT
TRBJ1-2,-,few,TRBV7-3,CASSLPGAPTSYTF,TGTGCCAGCAGCCTCCCCGGGGCGCCGACTAGCTACACCTTC
TRBJ2-5,-,-,TRBV25-1,CATQGAGGLETQYF,TGTGCCACCCAGGGGGCGGGGGGGTTAGAGACCCAGTACTTC
TRBJ1-3,-,-,TRBV9,CASSVMGLENTIYF,TGTGCCAGCAGCGTAATGGGGCTCGAGAACACCATATATTTT
TRBJ2-5,-,-,TRBV6-1,CASSDLRGYIGETQYF,TGTGCCAGCAGTGACTTACGAGGGTATATCGGGGAGACCCAGTACTTC
TRBJ1-1,-,few,TRBV30,CAWVLNTEAFF,TGTGCCTGGGTGTTGAACACTGAAGCTTTCTTT